The 16 T cell receptor beta chains below all came from one sample that was sequenced in a study of blood T cell repertoires in COVID-19 (dated by TCRdb to 2018 to 2021). Library creation used the immunoSEQ multiplex PCR assay. The table was pulled from immuneACCESS by TCRdb, which kept in-frame rearrangements only. Such tables lose some clones; where checked, under half of the loss comes from unresolved V genes, and the rest has no known cause. The sample data list fewer than 350,000 clones, and 80% to 90% of these were observed just once. Of the sample, more than 7.5% falls within the top ten clones. The sample consisted of peripheral blood. The receptors come from a man younger than 40 with COVID-19, enrolled during active disease.

The chain links TRBV19 to TRBJ1-6; the match to TRBD1 covers 9 bases. Germline-derived CDR1 and CDR2 are LNHDA and SQIVND (reference sequence). There are 15 residues in the CDR3. The V gene end was trimmed by 6 bases and the J gene end by 7 bases; junction bases not matched to a gene: 7. The CDR3 loop is CASRQGAGSNSPLHF. The CDR3 DNA sequence: TGTGCCAGTAGACAGGGGGCGGGGAGCAATTCACCCCTCCACTTT.

The chain has TRBV28 and TRBJ1-5, with TRBD1 identical over 10 bases. The CDR3 totals 15 residues. Trimming took 3 bases from V and 5 from J; bases not matched to a gene: 4. Germline CDR1 reads MDHEN; CDR2 reads SYDVKM. The CDR3 region has the DNA TGTGCCAGCAGTTTGCCCGGACAGGGGGATCAGCCCCAGCATTTT. Its protein is CASSLPGQGDQPQHF.

This chain joins TRBV4-1 and TRBJ1-4; the D gene is possibly TRBD1 (6 bases). The V gene lost 1 base and the J gene lost 2 bases, with 8 bases spanning the gap. The CDR3 is 15 amino acids. Germline V gene sequence: CDR1 MGHRA, CDR2 YSYEKL. The CDR3 sequence: CASSQAGATNEKLFF. CDR3 coding DNA: TGCGCCAGCAGCCAAGCAGGGGCTACTAATGAAAAACTGTTTTTT.

The V and J genes are TRBV25-1 and TRBJ2-1; D is ambiguous. Germline CDR1 MGHDK, CDR2 SYGVNS. Between the trimmed V and J ends, which lost 7 bases and 8 bases, there was a span of 9 bases. The CDR3 sequence is 11 residues long. The CDR3 loop is CASNYGYEQFF. The CDR3 region has the DNA TGTGCCAGCAACTATGGCTATGAGCAGTTCTTC.

The V and J genes are TRBV16 and TRBJ2-1, with 9 bases lining up with TRBD1. The germline V gene encodes CDR1 KGHSY and CDR2 FQNENV. V lost 7 bases and J lost 12; bases outside the gene matches: 7. This CDR3 contains 12 residues. CDR3 coding DNA: TGTGCCAGCATGGACAGGGGAGGCGGGCAGTTCTTC. It translates to CASMDRGGGQFF.

J is TRBJ1-2 and V is TRBV7-2; D not resolved. The CDR3 runs 13 residues. The V gene lost 1 base and the J gene lost 8 bases, with 11 bases spanning the gap. Germline CDR1 SGHTA, CDR2 FQGNSA. DNA of the CDR3: TGTGCCAGCAGCTTAGTTGAAGAGAGCGGCTACACCTTC. It codes for CASSLVEESGYTF.

This chain joins TRBV28 and TRBJ2-3; D perhaps matches TRBD2 (5 bases). The CDR3 loop spans 15 amino acids. With 2 bases removed from V and 0 bases from J, the gap between germline ends came to 9 bases. Germline loops: CDR1 MDHEN, CDR2 SYDVKM. This CDR3 is CASSLGLASTDTQYF. The CDR3 bases are TGTGCCAGCAGTTTAGGTCTAGCAAGCACAGATACGCAGTATTTT.

This clone was observed a handful of times. This chain uses TRBV27 with TRBJ1-5; tentatively, D is TRBD1 (5 bases). V gave up 3 bases and J gave up 2 bases, with 14 bases separating them. The CDR3 is made up of 16 amino acids. The germline CDR1 and CDR2 sequences are MNHEY and SMNVEV (reference sequence). CDR3 bases: TGTGCCAGCAGTTTGAGAGGTGACAGCGGCAATCAGCCCCAGCATTTT. It yields the protein CASSLRGDSGNQPQHF.

The chain couples TRBV4-2 to TRBJ1-1, with 7 bases fitting TRBD1. Germline loops: CDR1 LGHNA, CDR2 YNFKEQ. The V segment lost 3 bases and the J segment 3 bases; nucleotides outside the gene matches: 4. This CDR3 spans 14 amino acids. CDR3 sequence reads: CASSHRQGDTEAFF. The CDR3 DNA is TGTGCCAGCAGCCACCGACAGGGAGACACTGAAGCTTTCTTT.

The chain recombines TRBV5-1 with TRBJ1-3; TRBD1 is a possible D gene (6 bases). This CDR3 contains 14 residues. Germline V gene data show CDR1 as SGHRS and CDR2 as YFSETQ. V lost 4 bases to trimming and J lost 2 bases, with 10 bases between them. CDR3 DNA sequence: TGCGCCAGCAGCGAAGGGGGACCTGGAAACACCATATATTTT. Its translation is CASSEGGPGNTIYF. Full variable domain (missing parts from reference TRBV5-1 and TRBJ1-3): KAGVTQTPRYLIKTRGQQVTLSCSPISGHRSVSWYQQTPGQGLQFLFEYFSETQRNKGNFPGRFSGRQFSNSRSEMNVSTLELGDSALYLCASSEGGPGNTIYFGEGSWLTVV.

This chain links TRBV11-2 with TRBJ2-3, with TRBD1 identical over 9 bases. CDR1 and CDR2 from the germline V gene are SGHAT and FQNNGV. V dropped 7 bases and J dropped 1; count of bases not matched to a gene: 3. CDR3 length: 14 residues. CDR3 nucleotides: TGTGCCAGCAACCGGGACAGGGGCACAGATACGCAGTATTTT. It specifies CASNRDRGTDTQYF.

The chain is built from TRBV19 and TRBJ1-1, with a tentative D call TRBD1 (5 bases). The CDR3 has 15 amino acids. V was cut by 5 bases and J by 1 base, with 14 bases left in between. In germline, CDR1 is LNHDA, CDR2 SQIVND (reference sequence). The CDR3 reads CASSPLDIQNTEAFF. CDR3 bases: TGTGCCAGTAGTCCCCTGGACATACAGAACACTGAAGCTTTCTTT.

The V call is TRBV24-1, the J call TRBJ2-5; TRBD1 matches 8 bases. Germline V gene sequence: CDR1 KGHDR, CDR2 SFDVKD. With V trimmed by 3 bases and J by 5 bases, 7 bases remained unmatched. The CDR3 contains 15 residues. The CDR3 DNA reads as TGTGCCACCAGTGATCCACAGGGGGGCCTGGAGACCCAGTACTTC. Translated: CATSDPQGGLETQYF.

The chain has TRBV11-3 and TRBJ1-1; the D is unclear. V was cut by 4 bases and J by 5 bases, with 11 bases left in between. CDR3 length equals 13 residues. The germline gives CDR1 SGHNT, CDR2 YENEEA. The CDR3 loop reads CASSSPGVTEAFF. The CDR3 DNA sequence: TGTGCCAGCAGCTCTCCCGGGGTGACTGAAGCTTTCTTT.

The rearrangement joins TRBV27 to TRBJ1-2; the match to TRBD1 covers 11 bases. CDR1 and CDR2 (germline): MNHEY, SMNVEV (reference sequence). The CDR3 loop spans 16 amino acids. With V trimmed by 8 bases and J by 4 bases, 12 bases remained unmatched. The CDR3 region has the DNA TGTGCCAGCTCCCGAGAAGGGACAGGGGGTCTCTATGGCTACACCTTC. As protein: CASSREGTGGLYGYTF.

The V and J genes are TRBV11-2 and TRBJ1-1; 9 bases agree with TRBD1. The CDR3 has 15 amino acids. Germline V gives CDR1 SGHAT, CDR2 FQNNGV. V lost 1 base to trimming and J lost 3 bases; unmatched junction nucleotides: 3. CDR3 nucleotide sequence: TGTGCCAGCAGCTTAGGGCGGGACAGGGACACTGAAGCTTTCTTT. Translating gives CASSLGRDRDTEAFF.